This passage covers 9 T cell receptor beta chains from one sample sequenced in a study of CD8+CD57+ T cells in acquired aplastic anemia. An expansion of CD8+CD57+ cells by flow cytometry had been shown in patients chosen for sequencing. Genomic DNA served as template for TCR beta VDJ and CDR3 profiling. MiXCR, applied by TCRdb to the reads, yields one record per CDR3 protein. The profile shows more than 150,000 distinct CDR3 sequences, 45% to 60% of them singletons. Material: sorted CD4+, CD8+, or CD8+CD57+ T cells (not recorded which) from PBMCs. The receptors here all came from a human donor with aplastic anemia.

The V and J genes are TRBV20-1 and TRBJ1-2; D gene uncertain. This CDR3 has 11 residues. V was trimmed by 6 bases and J by 4 bases, leaving 9 bases between them. Germline CDR1 DFQATT, CDR2 SNEGSKA (reference sequence). The CDR3 DNA sequence: TGCAGTGCCCCGACGGCCTATGGCTACACCTTC. Translating it yields CSAPTAYGYTF.

The chain employs TRBV29-1 and TRBJ1-1; no clear D gene. The V and J ends lost 2 bases and 7 bases respectively, with 8 bases between them. This CDR3 has 11 residues. Germline CDR1 is SQVTM and CDR2 is ANQGSEA. CDR3 residues: CSVEWSGEAFF. As DNA, the CDR3 is TGCAGCGTTGAATGGTCTGGTGAAGCTTTCTTT.

At least ten counts were recorded for this clonotype. The chain combines TRBV6-1 with TRBJ1-5; D not resolved. Trimming left V 5 bases short and J 2 bases short, with 7 bases between. Germline loops: CDR1 MNHNS, CDR2 SASEGT. There are 13 residues in the CDR3. The CDR3 sequence is CASSKEGNQPQHF. CDR3 DNA sequence: TGTGCCAGCAGTAAGGAGGGCAATCAGCCCCAGCATTTT.

This sequence joins TRBV2 and TRBJ2-7; D call uncertain. The CDR3 is made up of 11 amino acids. V lost 5 bases and J 6 bases, leaving 8 bases between the germline ends. CDR1 is SNHLY and CDR2 is FYNNEI in the germline V gene. The CDR3 DNA reads as TGTGCCAGCAGTCCGTTGTTCGAGCAGTACTTC. This sequence encodes CASSPLFEQYF.

This clonotype came up once. The V call is TRBV7-3, the J call TRBJ2-2; 12 bases fit TRBD2. Germline-derived CDR1 and CDR2 are SGHTA and FQGTGA. This CDR3 contains 18 residues. V lost 2 bases and J lost 2; bases outside the gene matches: 6. The chain's CDR3 is CASSLRGLAGVNTGELFF. For the CDR3, the DNA is TGTGCCAGCAGCTTACGGGGACTAGCGGGTGTAAACACCGGGGAGCTGTTTTTT.

This chain connects TRBV5-6 to TRBJ1-2, with 7 bases matching TRBD1. CDR1 is SGHDT, CDR2 YYEEEE, per germline. There are 13 residues in the CDR3. The ends lost 9 bases at V and 3 bases at J; junction bases unmatched: 8. This chain's CDR3 is CATQGGEYYGYTF. Here the CDR3 DNA reads TGTGCCACCCAAGGGGGCGAGTACTATGGCTACACCTTC.

This clonotype showed up just a few times. V is TRBV2 and J is TRBJ2-2; no definite D call. Germline V gene lookup returns CDR1 SNHLY and CDR2 FYNNEI. Trimming left V 6 bases short and J 4 bases short, with 9 bases between. The CDR3 totals 13 residues. CDR3 nucleotides: TGTGCCAGCAGGGAAAGGTTCACCGGGGAGCTGTTTTTT. Translation gives CASRERFTGELFF.

The count of this clonotype is one. V is TRBV7-9 and J is TRBJ1-1, with no clear D. Germline loops: CDR1 SEHNR, CDR2 FQNEAQ (reference sequence). The CDR3 runs to 14 residues. Trimming left V 6 bases short and J 3 bases short, with 14 bases between. The CDR3 spells CASSHAPRDTEAFF. The CDR3 DNA reads as TGTGCCAGCAGTCATGCGCCAAGAGACACTGAAGCTTTCTTT.

At least ten counts were recorded for this clonotype. The J gene is TRBJ2-3, the V gene TRBV9; no definite D call. CDR3 length equals 12 residues. Germline CDR1 SGDLS, CDR2 YYNGEE. Trimming took off 4 bases at V and 2 bases at J, with 5 bases between the two ends. The CDR3: CASSPNTDTQYF. Written as DNA, the CDR3 is TGTGCCAGCAGCCCCAACACAGATACGCAGTATTTT.